The text below deals with one T cell receptor (beta chain). Clones were read by immunoSEQ multiplex PCR, and TCRdb kept only the in-frame ones, dropping some. The data hold 55,000 to 85,000 clones, with about 95% observed a single time. The sample is drawn from a study of human thymus T cells. Corrective cardiac surgery supplied the resected thymus tissue. Serving as donors were healthy Finnish infants, each of whom was having open corrective surgery for congenital heart defects. This clonotype originated in a girl younger than two with a congenital heart defect but otherwise immunologically healthy. Sequencing used thymus tissue.

The CDR3 bases are TGTGCCAGCAGCTTGGACGTCTACGAGCAGTACTTC. Translation gives CASSLDVYEQYF. The V gene is TRBV5-4, the J gene TRBJ2-7; unclear D gene. V was clipped by 0 bases and J by 3 bases, with 4 bases between them. Germline V lookup: CDR1 SGHNT, CDR2 YYREEE (reference sequence). This CDR3 spans 12 amino acids.